This T cell receptor beta chain stems from a study of a mutant IDH1 vaccine in newly diagnosed glioma. Study context: Vaccine administration was initiated 4-6 weeks following radiotherapy alone, or with temozolomide cycles. Patients arrived already treated with radiotherapy, temozolomide, or both, most having had both.

The time point was: week 23, last vaccination. What each vaccine dose contained was 300 ug of mutant IDH1 20-mer peptide, accompanied by topical imiquimod. Those who donated had recent WHO grade 3 or 4 IDH1-mutant, ATRX-lost astrocytomas. A note on this clone: What it recognizes is unknown.

Study outcomes and limitations: Induction of immune responses by the vaccine occurred in 85% to 95% of patients.

Profiled with immunoSEQ multiplex PCR; TCRdb holds only in-frame clones, not every one. The data show 70,000 to 90,000 clones, almost 85% seen once. The sequences come from PBMCs, collected from a glioma patient whose treatment included an IDH1 peptide vaccine. The sequence derives from a man aged 25-45 years with glioma. Some clones in this sample may be carry-over from other donors' samples.

In DNA, the CDR3 is TGTGCCAGCACCGATCCAGGGGTTCTGGAGACCCAGTACTTC. As protein: CASTDPGVLETQYF. This rearrangement joins TRBV7-2 to TRBJ2-5; a weak D match, TRBD1 (6 bases). V lost 7 bases, J lost 5 bases, and 17 bases lay in between. CDR1 and CDR2 from the germline V gene are SGHTA and FQGNSA. The CDR3 consists of 14 residues.